This TCR beta chain derives from a study of T cell changes during pregnancy in multiple sclerosis. The V end lost 5 bases, the J end lost 8 bases, and 9 bases lay between the germline ends. This CDR3 comprises 11 residues. CDR1 and CDR2 from the germline V gene are SGHTA and FQGNSA. Clones were sequenced by immunoSEQ multiplex PCR, and TCRdb holds only the in-frame ones, with some missing. The profile shows 50,000 to 65,000 clones, approximately 90% of them singletons. The sequencing here drew on CD4+ T cells from peripheral blood mononuclear cells, taken in the third trimester of pregnancy. The clonotype originates from a female donor with multiple sclerosis, enrolled in a pregnancy study. This chain joins TRBV7-2 and TRBJ1-2; D perhaps matches TRBD1 (5 bases). The chain's CDR3 is CASSPGWGYTF. The CDR3 DNA reads as TGTGCCAGCAGCCCAGGGTGGGGCTACACCTTC.